A single sample is the source of the 32 T cell receptor beta chains below, sequenced in a study of post-analysis software for immune sequencing data. General study findings and limits: A handful of TRBV segments appeared more often in patients than in controls, and TRBV5-6, TRBV5-1 and TRBV20-1 were among these.

Their recognized antigens are unknown. Unique molecular identifiers were present in the TCR beta cDNA libraries. TCRdb reprocessed the PCR reads with MiXCR, giving one entry per CDR3 protein. The sample has hundreds of thousands of distinct CDR3 sequences, less than 35% seen once; the top ten hold around 0.56%. Sequenced sample: blood. Receptors originate from a girl aged 5 to 17 with multiple sclerosis.

The chain recombines TRBV20-1 with TRBJ2-4; weak D call: TRBD1 (6 bases). The CDR3 totals 17 residues. Trimming removed 1 base from V and 0 bases from J, with 16 bases in between. CDR1 and CDR2 from the germline V gene are DFQATT and SNEGSKA (reference sequence). The CDR3 spells CSARGGLGRVAKNIQYF. The CDR3 coding sequence is TGCAGTGCTAGAGGGGGGCTGGGCCGAGTAGCCAAAAACATTCAGTACTTC.

This clonotype has just a few counts. V is TRBV4-3 and J is TRBJ2-3; 12 bases match TRBD2. Germline V gene sequence: CDR1 LGHNA, CDR2 YSLEER. This CDR3 has 16 residues. Germline trimming cut 0 bases from V and 6 bases from J; bases unmatched to any gene: 4. The CDR3 nucleotides read TGCGCCAGCAGCCAAGAACTAGCGGGAGGAGGCGATACGCAGTATTTT. This translates into CASSQELAGGGDTQYF.

The genes are TRBV20-1 and TRBJ2-3; 9 nucleotides agree with TRBD2. The CDR3 runs to 17 residues. V was clipped by 1 base and J by 1 base; unmatched bases: 9. CDR1 is DFQATT and CDR2 is SNEGSKA in the germline V gene (reference sequence). CDR3 nucleotide sequence: TGCAGTGCTAGAGCAAGGCCTAGCGGGGTGCGCACAGATACGCAGTATTTT. It encodes CSARARPSGVRTDTQYF.

V usage is TRBV20-1 and J usage is TRBJ2-4, with D possibly matching TRBD1 (6 bases). Germline V CDR1 and CDR2: DFQATT, SNEGSKA (reference sequence). CDR3 length: 15 amino acids. Between the trimmed V and J ends, which lost 6 bases and 2 bases, there was a span of 17 bases. CDR3 bases: TGCAGTGCCCCGATGCCAGGGGCCACCAAAAACATTCAGTACTTC. It specifies CSAPMPGATKNIQYF.

This rearrangement joins TRBV9 to TRBJ1-4; a weak D match, TRBD1 (5 bases). CDR3 length: 14 residues. V was clipped by 1 base and J by 7 bases, with 11 bases between them. Germline lookup yields CDR1 SGDLS and CDR2 YYNGEE. CDR3 DNA sequence: TGTGCCAGCAGCGTATCAGGACACCGTGAAAAACTGTTTTTT. This encodes CASSVSGHREKLFF.

The chain recombines TRBV12-3 or TRBV12-4 with TRBJ2-1, with 16 nucleotides matching TRBD2. With V trimmed by 8 bases and J by 10 bases, 8 bases remained unmatched. The CDR3 length is 15 residues. The CDR3 DNA sequence: TGTGCCAGCTTAACCCCGGGACTAGCGGGGGGGGAGCAGTTCTTC. This sequence encodes CASLTPGLAGGEQFF.

J is TRBJ2-5 and V is TRBV29-1, with D possibly TRBD1 on 5 matching bases. CDR3 length: 15 amino acids. Germline V gene sequence: CDR1 SQVTM, CDR2 ANQGSEA. V lost 2 bases and J 2 bases, leaving 15 bases between the germline ends. CDR3: CSVELVQVFQETQYF. In DNA form, the CDR3 reads TGCAGCGTTGAATTAGTACAGGTCTTTCAAGAGACCCAGTACTTC. The full variable domain, with the rest looked up from reference TRBV29-1 and TRBJ2-5, is SAVISQKPSRDICQRGTSLTIQCQVDSQVTMMFWYRQQPGQSLTLIATANQGSEATYESGFVIDKFPISRPNLTFSTLTVSNMSPEDSSIYLCSVELVQVFQETQYFGPGTRLLVL.

A few counts support this clonotype. The chain employs TRBV7-9 and TRBJ2-7, with 7 bases lining up with TRBD2. This CDR3 is 13 amino acids long. Germline lookup yields CDR1 SEHNR and CDR2 FQNEAQ (reference sequence). After removal of 3 bases from V and 6 bases from J, the junction contained 5 bases not matched to a gene. The CDR3 loop is CASSFSTGGEQYF. DNA of the CDR3: TGTGCCAGCAGCTTCTCAACGGGAGGCGAGCAGTACTTC.

A single count supports this clonotype. CDR3 bases: TGTGCCAGCAGTTTGAGTCAGACAAATTCACCCCTCCACTTT. Translated: CASSLSQTNSPLHF. The chain combines TRBV12-3 or TRBV12-4 with TRBJ1-6, with no clear D. V was cut by 3 bases and J by 7 bases, with 10 bases left in between. CDR3 size: 14 residues.

The V gene is TRBV11-2, the J gene TRBJ2-7; D ambiguous. Germline CDR1 SGHAT, CDR2 FQNNGV. Trimming pared 4 bases from V and 3 bases from J, leaving 16 bases between. The CDR3 consists of 15 residues. The DNA of the CDR3 is TGTGCCAGCAGCTCCCTTCACGGGCCTTACTACGAGCAGTACTTC. Encoded protein: CASSSLHGPYYEQYF.

The V gene is TRBV7-2, the J gene TRBJ1-1; the D gene is possibly TRBD1 (6 bases). The CDR3 is 13 amino acids. CDR1 and CDR2 from the germline V gene are SGHTA and FQGNSA. The ends were cut back, 4 bases at V and 2 bases at J, with 8 bases in the middle. The CDR3 region is CASSSGHNTEAFF. CDR3 sequence (DNA): TGTGCCAGCAGCTCGGGACACAACACTGAAGCTTTCTTT.

Only a few counts were recorded for this clonotype. The rearrangement links TRBV6-1 to TRBJ1-1; D unclear. V was shortened by 1 base and J by 12 bases, with 9 bases between the two germline ends. The CDR3 loop spans 11 amino acids. The germline V gene encodes CDR1 MNHNS and CDR2 SASEGT. The CDR3 loop reads CASSEEVLPFF. The CDR3, as DNA: TGTGCCAGCAGTGAAGAGGTTTTACCTTTCTTT.

The genes are TRBV15 and TRBJ2-7; 10 nucleotides align to TRBD2. This CDR3 contains 15 residues. Germline-derived CDR1 and CDR2 are LNHNV and YYDKDF (reference sequence). The trim removed 3 bases at V and 2 bases at J, leaving 4 bases unmatched. The CDR3 DNA reads as TGTGCCACCAGCAGGGCCCTAGCGGGGGCCTACGAGCAGTACTTC. As protein: CATSRALAGAYEQYF.

This clonotype has just a few counts. V usage is TRBV28 and J usage is TRBJ2-3; perhaps TRBD1 as D (6 bases). V dropped 3 bases and J dropped 1 base, with 11 bases sitting between them. The germline gives CDR1 MDHEN, CDR2 SYDVKM. The CDR3 is made up of 15 amino acids. The CDR3 bases are TGTGCCAGCAGTTTCCCCCGACAGGGCACAGATACGCAGTATTTT. It is translated as CASSFPRQGTDTQYF.

This clonotype was seen more than once but under ten times. V gene TRBV7-2 combines with J gene TRBJ2-5; D is possibly TRBD1 (6 bases). The tail of the sequence fits TRBJ2-7 better, so the J call may be wrong. This CDR3 has 14 amino acids. The germline V gene encodes CDR1 SGHTA and CDR2 FQGNSA. The CDR3, as DNA: TGTGCCAGCAGCTTAGCGGGACACGGATACGAGCAGTACTTC. Protein sequence: CASSLAGHGYEQYF.

This clonotype occurred a few times. The chain employs TRBV4-3 and TRBJ2-2; 10 positions agree with TRBD2. The germline V gene encodes CDR1 LGHNA and CDR2 YSLEER. V gave up 3 bases and J gave up 2 bases; unmatched junction bases: 3. The CDR3 has 16 residues. CDR3 nucleotides: TGCGCCAGCAGCCAGGGACTAGCGAAAAACACCGGGGAGCTGTTTTTT. Protein: CASSQGLAKNTGELFF.

This clonotype was recorded at least ten times. The rearrangement joins TRBV29-1 to TRBJ2-1, with D possibly TRBD2 on 5 matching bases. Trimming stripped 6 bases from V and 9 bases from J, with 9 bases between. CDR3 length: 10 amino acids. Germline lookup yields CDR1 SQVTM and CDR2 ANQGSEA. CDR3: CSVWESEQFF. DNA of the CDR3: TGCAGCGTCTGGGAGAGTGAGCAGTTCTTC.

The rearrangement joins TRBV28 to TRBJ2-1, with 9 bases matching TRBD2. Trimming took 4 bases from V and 5 from J; bases not matched to a gene: 9. CDR1 and CDR2 (germline): MDHEN, SYDVKM. The CDR3 is made up of 16 amino acids. The CDR3: CASSWSGGHSNNEQFF. CDR3 DNA: TGTGCCAGCAGTTGGAGCGGGGGGCACAGTAACAATGAGCAGTTCTTC. Full variable domain (missing parts from reference TRBV28 and TRBJ2-1): DVKVTQSSRYLVKRTGEKVFLECVQDMDHENMFWYRQDPGLGLRLIYFSYDVKMKEKGDIPEGYSVSREKKERFSLILESASTNQTSMYLCASSWSGGHSNNEQFFGPGTRLTVL.

The chain links TRBV12-3 or TRBV12-4 to TRBJ2-1; 10 bases fit TRBD2. The CDR3 spans 18 residues. The V gene end was trimmed by 5 bases and the J gene end by 6 bases; junction bases not matched to a gene: 16. The CDR3 DNA follows: TGTGCCAGCAGTCCTCTAGCGGGAGCGCTGAGATTGGGCAATGAGCAGTTCTTC. It specifies CASSPLAGALRLGNEQFF.

There are many counts of this clonotype. The CDR3, as DNA: TGCAGTGCTAGGTCCGGGGGAATCGATGAGCAGTTCTTC. Its protein is CSARSGGIDEQFF. This chain joins TRBV20-1 and TRBJ2-1; a possible D gene is TRBD2 (6 bases). V was trimmed by 3 bases and J by 8 bases, leaving 14 bases between them. The CDR3 covers 13 residues. Germline values: CDR1 DFQATT, CDR2 SNEGSKA (reference sequence).

The CDR3 nucleotides read TGCAGTGCTGAAGGGGACAGTGATCTTGACTATGGCTACACCTTC. Its translation: CSAEGDSDLDYGYTF. The J gene is TRBJ1-2, the V gene TRBV20-1, with TRBD1 identical over 7 bases. The V gene's germline CDR1 is DFQATT and CDR2 SNEGSKA (reference sequence). J gave up 3 bases and V 5 bases, and 12 bases lay outside the gene matches. This CDR3 region has 15 residues.

This clonotype was seen only a few times. This rearrangement joins TRBV3-1 to TRBJ1-5; D uncertain. The ends were cut back, 0 bases at V and 6 bases at J, with 6 bases in the middle. This CDR3 has 13 residues. The germline gives CDR1 LGHDT, CDR2 YNNKEL (reference sequence). Here the CDR3 reads CASSQDVFQPQHF. In nucleotides, the CDR3 is TGTGCCAGCAGCCAAGATGTATTTCAGCCCCAGCATTTT.

This clonotype was counted many times. V usage is TRBV9 and J usage is TRBJ2-5; 15 positions match TRBD2. Germline V lookup: CDR1 SGDLS, CDR2 YYNGEE. J was trimmed by 5 bases and V by 4 bases; bases with no gene match: 3. The CDR3 length is 15 residues. The CDR3 sequence is CASSLGTSGGETQYF. The CDR3 region has the DNA TGTGCCAGCAGCCTGGGGACTAGCGGGGGGGAGACCCAGTACTTC.

This sequence joins TRBV5-1 and TRBJ1-2; no clear D gene. Trimming removed 4 bases from V and 4 bases from J, with 23 bases in between. The CDR3 loop spans 17 amino acids. The germline V gene encodes CDR1 SGHRS and CDR2 YFSETQ. CDR3 nucleotides: TGCGCCAGCAGCCCAGAAACTCCAGGCCTAGGCGCCTATGGCTACACCTTC. Protein: CASSPETPGLGAYGYTF. The full variable domain, in which reference TRBV5-1 and TRBJ1-2 provide the parts outside the CDR3, is KAGVTQTPRYLIKTRGQQVTLSCSPISGHRSVSWYQQTPGQGLQFLFEYFSETQRNKGNFPGRFSGRQFSNSRSEMNVSTLELGDSALYLCASSPETPGLGAYGYTFGSGTRLTVV.

This sequence joins TRBV6-1 and TRBJ2-6; 10 bases are a match to TRBD2. The CDR3 length is 17 residues. The ends lost 3 bases at V and 1 base at J; junction bases unmatched: 3. Germline CDR1 reads MNHNS; CDR2 reads SASEGT. CDR3 amino acids: CASSEIAGGSGANVLTF. The CDR3 bases are TGTGCCAGCAGTGAGATAGCGGGAGGTTCTGGGGCCAACGTCCTGACTTTC.

As to this clonotype: At one end, the junction sequence differs from germline, possibly due to a read error. V and J are TRBV12-3 or TRBV12-4 and TRBJ2-3, with TRBD2 as a possible D gene (5 bases). There are 15 residues in the CDR3. CDR3 in DNA: TGTGCCGGCAGTCCCCGATGGAGGTACACAGATACGCAGTATTTT. Encoded protein: CAGSPRWRYTDTQYF.

This chain links TRBV5-1 with TRBJ2-7, with 9 bases lining up with TRBD1. V trimming: 4 bases; J trimming: 1 base; junction bases outside the gene matches: 6. From germline, CDR1 is SGHRS and CDR2 YFSETQ. The length of the CDR3 is 15 residues. The CDR3 loop reads CASSIRTGESYEQYF. DNA for the CDR3: TGCGCCAGCAGCATCCGGACAGGGGAGTCCTACGAGCAGTACTTC. The entire variable domain, with the rest obtained from reference TRBV5-1 and TRBJ2-7, is as follows: KAGVTQTPRYLIKTRGQQVTLSCSPISGHRSVSWYQQTPGQGLQFLFEYFSETQRNKGNFPGRFSGRQFSNSRSEMNVSTLELGDSALYLCASSIRTGESYEQYFGPGTRLTVT.

This sequence joins TRBV5-6 and TRBJ2-6; D uncertain. The germline CDR1 and CDR2 sequences are SGHDT and YYEEEE. Trimming removed 2 bases from V and 0 bases from J, with 9 bases in between. CDR3 length equals 16 residues. This CDR3 reads CASSFRVGSGANVLTF. DNA of the CDR3: TGTGCCAGCAGCTTCCGTGTGGGCTCTGGGGCCAACGTCCTGACTTTC. Complete variable domain (other parts from reference TRBV5-6 and TRBJ2-6): DAGVTQSPTHLIKTRGQQVTLRCSPKSGHDTVSWYQQALGQGPQFIFQYYEEEERQRGNFPDRFSGHQFPNYSSELNVNALLLGDSALYLCASSFRVGSGANVLTFGAGSRLTVL.

This clonotype was found a few times. The chain recombines TRBV7-9 with TRBJ1-4; D not resolved. V was pared by 1 base and J by 5 bases, with 11 bases between. The CDR3 runs to 15 residues. Germline V gives CDR1 SEHNR, CDR2 FQNEAQ (reference sequence). The CDR3 spells CASSLELGRNEKLFF. CDR3 nucleotides: TGTGCCAGCAGCTTAGAACTCGGCAGGAATGAAAAACTGTTTTTT.

The CDR3 reads CASSQEGGSAPQHF. The CDR3, as DNA: TGCGCCAGCAGCCAAGAGGGGGGTAGCGCGCCCCAGCATTTT. The J gene is TRBJ1-5, the V gene TRBV4-1, with TRBD1 as a possible D gene (5 bases). Looked up from germline, CDR1 is MGHRA and CDR2 is YSYEKL. V gave up 0 bases and J gave up 9 bases, with 12 bases separating them. This CDR3 comprises 14 residues.

The genes are TRBV2 and TRBJ2-1; D possibly corresponds to TRBD1 (6 bases). Germline V gene lookup returns CDR1 SNHLY and CDR2 FYNNEI. The CDR3 is 15 residues long. The germline V and J ends were trimmed by 3 bases and 1 base, with 10 bases remaining between them. The DNA for the CDR3 is TGTGCCAGCAGTGACAGGGGCCTTTCCTACAATGAGCAGTTCTTC. Translated, it gives CASSDRGLSYNEQFF.

The chain is built from TRBV29-1 and TRBJ2-1; D gene uncertain. Germline V gene sequence: CDR1 SQVTM, CDR2 ANQGSEA. The CDR3 totals 13 residues. V gave up 1 base and J gave up 1 base, with 5 bases separating them. CDR3 loop: CSVEGRSYNEQFF. CDR3 coding DNA: TGCAGCGTTGAAGGCCGGTCCTACAATGAGCAGTTCTTC.